This TCR beta chain was sequenced during a study of cytomegalovirus exposure and HLA in healthy donors. Study background: The 550 to 800 first-cohort repertoires and the roughly 130 validation repertoires shared the same platform, a later analysis reported. Findings of the study overall: With high specificity and sensitivity, the classifier reportedly diagnosed cytomegalovirus status. It was found in a later analysis that first-cohort TCR clusters tended to co-occur in the 90 to 150 validation repertoires.

As to this clone: Its antigen is currently unknown.

Repertoires were generated with immunoSEQ multiplex PCR, while TCRdb's copy carries only in-frame clones and drops some. The sample lists about 160,000 clones, 95% to 97% occurring once. There are 16 residues in the CDR3. Germline V gene data show CDR1 as SGHRS and CDR2 as YFSETQ. V gave up 4 bases and J gave up 5 bases, with 21 bases separating them. This rearrangement joins TRBV5-1 to TRBJ2-5; D possibly corresponds to TRBD2 (7 bases). The sequence was obtained from a woman younger than 35 in good health and CMV-seronegative. The specimen was PBMCs. CDR3 residues: CASSAGLLGGGETQYF. In DNA form, the CDR3 reads TGCGCCAGCAGCGCCGGCCTACTAGGGGGAGGGGAGACCCAGTACTTC.